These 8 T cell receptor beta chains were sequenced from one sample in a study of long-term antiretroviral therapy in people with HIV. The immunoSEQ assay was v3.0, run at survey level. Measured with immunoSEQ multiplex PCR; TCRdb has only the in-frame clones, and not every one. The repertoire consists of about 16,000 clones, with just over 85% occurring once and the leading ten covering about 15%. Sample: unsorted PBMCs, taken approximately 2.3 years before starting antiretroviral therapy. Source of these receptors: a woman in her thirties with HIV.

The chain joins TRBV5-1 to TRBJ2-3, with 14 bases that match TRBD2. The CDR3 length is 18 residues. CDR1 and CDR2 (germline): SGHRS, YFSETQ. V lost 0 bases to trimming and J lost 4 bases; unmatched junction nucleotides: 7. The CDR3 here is CASSLATSGGAVADTQYF. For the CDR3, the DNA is TGCGCCAGCAGCTTGGCGACTAGCGGGGGGGCCGTGGCAGATACGCAGTATTTT.

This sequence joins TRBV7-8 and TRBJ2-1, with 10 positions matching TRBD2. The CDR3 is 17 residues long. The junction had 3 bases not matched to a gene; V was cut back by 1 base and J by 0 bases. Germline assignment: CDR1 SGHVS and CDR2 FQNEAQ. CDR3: CASSLGASGGSYNEQFF. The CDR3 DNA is TGTGCCAGCAGCTTAGGTGCTAGCGGGGGCTCCTACAATGAGCAGTTCTTC.

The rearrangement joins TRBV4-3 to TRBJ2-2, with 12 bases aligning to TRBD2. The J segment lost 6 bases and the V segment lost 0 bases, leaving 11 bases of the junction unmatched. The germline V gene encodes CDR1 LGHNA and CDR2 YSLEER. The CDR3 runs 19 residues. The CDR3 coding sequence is TGCGCCAGCAGCCAAGATACACTAGCGGGGGGTTTGGTTTCCGGGGAGCTGTTTTTT. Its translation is CASSQDTLAGGLVSGELFF.

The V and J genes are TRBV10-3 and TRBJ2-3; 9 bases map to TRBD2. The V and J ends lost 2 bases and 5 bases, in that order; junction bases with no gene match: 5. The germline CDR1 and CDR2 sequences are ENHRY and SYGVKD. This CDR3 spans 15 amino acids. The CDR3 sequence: CAISEGLAWEDTQYF. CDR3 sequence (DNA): TGTGCCATCAGTGAGGGACTAGCGTGGGAAGATACGCAGTATTTT.

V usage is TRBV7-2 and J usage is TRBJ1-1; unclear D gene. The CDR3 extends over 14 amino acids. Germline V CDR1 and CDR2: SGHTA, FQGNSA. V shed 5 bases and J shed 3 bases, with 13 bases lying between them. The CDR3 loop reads CASSPGPRYTEAFF. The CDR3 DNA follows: TGTGCCAGCAGCCCCGGGCCAAGATACACTGAAGCTTTCTTT.

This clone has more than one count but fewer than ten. CDR3 DNA: TGTGCCTGGAGTGTGGGACAGGAACTGTTTTTT. Protein sequence: CAWSVGQELFF. V usage is TRBV30 and J usage is TRBJ1-4; 8 bases match TRBD1. Germline V lookup: CDR1 GTSNPN, CDR2 SVGIG (reference sequence). The CDR3 runs to 11 residues. J was trimmed by 12 bases and V by 0 bases; bases with no gene match: 0.

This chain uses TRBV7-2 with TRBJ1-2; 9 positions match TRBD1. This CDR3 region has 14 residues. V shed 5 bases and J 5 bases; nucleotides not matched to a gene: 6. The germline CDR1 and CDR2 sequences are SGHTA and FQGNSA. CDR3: CASSPMTGGYGYTF. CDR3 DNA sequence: TGTGCCAGCAGCCCTATGACAGGGGGGTATGGCTACACCTTC. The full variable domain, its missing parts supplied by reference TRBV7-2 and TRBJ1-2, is GAGVSQSPSNKVTEKGKDVELRCDPISGHTALYWYRQSLGQGLEFLIYFQGNSAPDKSGLPSDRFSAERTGGSVSTLTIQRTQQEDSAVYLCASSPMTGGYGYTFGSGTRLTVV.

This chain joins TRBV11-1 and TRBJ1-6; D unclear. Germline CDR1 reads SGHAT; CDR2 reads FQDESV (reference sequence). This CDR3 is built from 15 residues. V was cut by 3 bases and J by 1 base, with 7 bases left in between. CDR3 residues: CASSFRISYNSPLHF. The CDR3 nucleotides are TGTGCCAGCAGCTTCCGTATTTCCTATAATTCACCCCTCCACTTT.